This TCR beta chain emerged from a study of blood T cells in healthy people across ages. Study-level results: Among long-lived donors, naive CD4+ cells were more numerous and diversity higher than in aged donors.

Using a J-beta primer mix together with a sample-barcoded 5' primer, a second PCR was run for roughly 7 to 12 cycles. Any given sample supplied a minimum of 2.5 million CDR3-containing paired-end reads. Via MiXCR, TCRdb re-called the 5' RACE reads, giving one row per CDR3 protein. Of about 1.8 million distinct CDR3 sequences listed, roughly 50% are singletons. Of note for this clonotype: Its matching antigen is unknown.

The CDR3 covers 12 residues. Germline CDR1 and CDR2: SGHDN and FVKESK. The germline V and J ends were trimmed by 6 bases and 7 bases, with 12 bases remaining between them. The chain employs TRBV14 and TRBJ1-1, with D tentatively TRBD1 (5 bases). The clonotype was recovered from a woman in her thirties or forties in good health. The sequenced sample was blood. The CDR3 DNA reads as TGTGCCAGCAGAGATCAGGGACTTGAAGCTTTCTTT. This gives the protein CASRDQGLEAFF.